This T cell receptor (beta chain) stems from a study of post-analysis software for immune sequencing data. Study details: Both relapsing-remitting and secondary progressive multiple sclerosis featured among the disease courses, as did progressive-relapsing multiple sclerosis. Study-level findings and limits: With F measure, samples from one preparation batch clustered together strongly. TRBV5-6, TRBV5-1 and TRBV20-1 were among 4 or 5 TRBV segments more frequent in patients than controls.

This clonotype was counted between two and nine times. Its antigen remains unidentified. Unique molecular identifiers had been added to the TCR beta cDNA libraries. T cells numbering roughly 0.9 to 11 million gave rise to roughly 0.5 million cDNA molecules. TCRdb called the PCR reads again in MiXCR, with one record for every CDR3 protein. In the table there are about 540,000 distinct CDR3 sequences, around 31% of which are singletons. CDR1 is SQVTM, CDR2 ANQGSEA, per germline. This CDR3 comprises 12 residues. Trimming removed 6 bases from V and 5 bases from J; junction bases left unmatched: 2. The source of this sequence is a girl under 18 with multiple sclerosis. The genes are TRBV29-1 and TRBJ1-5; TRBD1 aligns across 9 bases. The specimen sequenced was blood. Here the CDR3 DNA reads TGCAGCGTACGGACAGGGGATCAGCCCCAGCATTTT. Protein: CSVRTGDQPQHF.